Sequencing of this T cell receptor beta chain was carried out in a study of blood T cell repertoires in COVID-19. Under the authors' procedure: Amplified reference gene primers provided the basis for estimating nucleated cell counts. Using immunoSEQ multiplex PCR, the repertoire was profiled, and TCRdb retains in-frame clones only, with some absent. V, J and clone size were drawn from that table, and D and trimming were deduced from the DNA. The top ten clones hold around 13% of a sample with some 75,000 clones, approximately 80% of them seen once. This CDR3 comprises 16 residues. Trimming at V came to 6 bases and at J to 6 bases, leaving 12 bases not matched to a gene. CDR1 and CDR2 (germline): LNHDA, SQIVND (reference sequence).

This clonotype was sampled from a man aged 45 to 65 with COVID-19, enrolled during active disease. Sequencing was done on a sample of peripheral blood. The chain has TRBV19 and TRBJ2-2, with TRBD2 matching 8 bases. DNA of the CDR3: TGTGCCAGTAGGTTCCCTGGTAGCGGGAAGTCCGGGGAGCTGTTTTTT. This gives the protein CASRFPGSGKSGELFF.